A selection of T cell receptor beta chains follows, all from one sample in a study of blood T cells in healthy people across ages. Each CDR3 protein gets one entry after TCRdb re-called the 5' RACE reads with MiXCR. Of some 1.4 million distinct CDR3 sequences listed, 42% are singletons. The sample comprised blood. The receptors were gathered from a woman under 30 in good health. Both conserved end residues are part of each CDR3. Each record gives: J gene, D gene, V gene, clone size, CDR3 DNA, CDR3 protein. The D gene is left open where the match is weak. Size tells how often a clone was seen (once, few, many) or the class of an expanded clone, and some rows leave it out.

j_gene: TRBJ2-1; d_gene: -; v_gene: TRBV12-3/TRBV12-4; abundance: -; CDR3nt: TGTGCCAGCCTCACTTTAGCGCCTGGCAATGAGCAGTTCTTC; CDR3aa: CASLTLAPGNEQFF
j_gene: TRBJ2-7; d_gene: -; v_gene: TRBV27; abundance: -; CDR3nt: TGTGCCAGCAGTCGCTGGGGACGTCAGGGTAGCGGAGCCAATGAGCAGTACTTC; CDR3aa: CASSRWGRQGSGANEQYF
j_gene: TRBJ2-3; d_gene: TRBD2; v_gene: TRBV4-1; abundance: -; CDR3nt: TGCGCCAGCAGTCTCGTGGGGACTAGCATCACAGATACGCAGTATTTT; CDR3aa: CASSLVGTSITDTQYF
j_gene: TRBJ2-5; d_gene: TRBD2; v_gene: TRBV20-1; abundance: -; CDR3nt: TGCAGTGCTAGAGATACGGTAGCGGGAGAGAGTGAGACCCAGTACTTC; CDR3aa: CSARDTVAGESETQYF
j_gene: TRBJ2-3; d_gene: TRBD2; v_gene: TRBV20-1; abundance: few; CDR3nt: TGCAGTGCTAGACTTAATAGCGGGAGAAAGGATACGCAGTATTTT; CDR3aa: CSARLNSGRKDTQYF
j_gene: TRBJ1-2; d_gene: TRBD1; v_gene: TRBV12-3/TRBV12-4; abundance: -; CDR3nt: TGTGCCAGCAGTCATACTCCGGGACAGGGTACAGACGTAGCTAACTATGGCTACACCTTC; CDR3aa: CASSHTPGQGTDVANYGYTF
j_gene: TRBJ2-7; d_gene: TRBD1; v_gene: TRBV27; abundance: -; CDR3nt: TGTGCCAGCAGGACAGGGGCAAGCGAGCAGTACTTC; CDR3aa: CASRTGASEQYF
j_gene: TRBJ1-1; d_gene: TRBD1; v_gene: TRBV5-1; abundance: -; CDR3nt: TGCGCCAGCAGCTCGCAATGGGACAGACTAAACACTGAAGCTTTCTTT; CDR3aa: CASSSQWDRLNTEAFF
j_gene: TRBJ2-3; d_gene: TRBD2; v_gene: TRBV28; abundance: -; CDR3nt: TGTGCCAGCAGTTTTCCTAGCGGGGGGGCGTTTCCCACAGATACGCAGTATTTT; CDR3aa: CASSFPSGGAFPTDTQYF
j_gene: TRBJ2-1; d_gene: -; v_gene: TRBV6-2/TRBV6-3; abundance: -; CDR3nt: TGTGCCAGCAGTTACGATCTTTCTGTGCTAATTACACTTTGGAATGAGCAGTTCTTC; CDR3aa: CASSYDLSVLITLWNEQFF
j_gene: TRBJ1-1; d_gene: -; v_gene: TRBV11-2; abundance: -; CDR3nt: TGTGCCAGCAGCTTAGACAGGGGTGAAGCTTTCTTT; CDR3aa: CASSLDRGEAFF
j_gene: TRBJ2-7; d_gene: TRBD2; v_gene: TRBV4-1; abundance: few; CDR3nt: TGCGCCAGCAGGTCATCAAGCGGGAGGGTTGACGAGCAGTACTTC; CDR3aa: CASRSSSGRVDEQYF
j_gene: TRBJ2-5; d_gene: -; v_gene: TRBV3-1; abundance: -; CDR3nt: TGTGCCAGCAGCCAAGAGAACCAGTTGGAGACCCAGTACTTC; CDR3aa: CASSQENQLETQYF
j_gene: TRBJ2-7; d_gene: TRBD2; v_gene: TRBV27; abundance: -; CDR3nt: TGTGCAAGCAGTCGGATAGCGGGAGTTGGGTACGAGCAGTACTTC; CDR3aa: CASSRIAGVGYEQYF
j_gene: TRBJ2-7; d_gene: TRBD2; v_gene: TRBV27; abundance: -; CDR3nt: TGTGCCAGCAGACCCTACGGACTAGCGGACCTGAGGTGGGAGCAGTACTTC; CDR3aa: CASRPYGLADLRWEQYF
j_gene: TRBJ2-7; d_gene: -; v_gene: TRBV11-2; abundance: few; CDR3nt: TGTGCCAGCAGCTCAAATACAAACTACGAGCAGTACTTC; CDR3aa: CASSSNTNYEQYF
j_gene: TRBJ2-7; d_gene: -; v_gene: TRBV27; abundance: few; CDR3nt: TGTGCCAGCAGAAAGAAAGAACAGGCCTCCTACGAGCAGTACTTC; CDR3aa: CASRKKEQASYEQYF
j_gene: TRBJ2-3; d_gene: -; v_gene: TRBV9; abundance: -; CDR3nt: TGTGCCAGCAGCGTAGCGCCGGGACCGAGCGCGGATACGCAGTATTTT; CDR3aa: CASSVAPGPSADTQYF
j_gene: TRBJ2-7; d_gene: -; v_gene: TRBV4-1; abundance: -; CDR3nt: TGCGCCAGCAGCCAAGTCCCCGGAAAGAGCTCCTACGAGCAGTACTTC; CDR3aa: CASSQVPGKSSYEQYF
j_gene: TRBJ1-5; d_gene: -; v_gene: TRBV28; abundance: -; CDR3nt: TGTGCCAGCAGTTTAGTGGGGCCGAGCAATCAGCCCCAGCATTTT; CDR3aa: CASSLVGPSNQPQHF
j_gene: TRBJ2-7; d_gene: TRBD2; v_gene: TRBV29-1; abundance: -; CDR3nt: TGCAGCGGGACCGTAGCGGGAGAGTCCTACAATGAGCAGTACTTC; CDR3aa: CSGTVAGESYNEQYF
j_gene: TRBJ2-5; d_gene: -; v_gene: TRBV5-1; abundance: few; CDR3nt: TGCGCCAGCAGCTCAAGGACTTCATCGGAGACCCAGTACTTC; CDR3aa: CASSSRTSSETQYF
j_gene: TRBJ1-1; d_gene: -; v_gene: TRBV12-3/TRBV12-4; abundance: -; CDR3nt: TGTGCCAGCAGTTTAGCTATAGGGAAAGGTGAAGCTTTCTTT; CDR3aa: CASSLAIGKGEAFF